This TCR beta chain was found in a study of blood T cell repertoires in COVID-19. Study-wide background: Some COVID-19 samples were acute and others convalescent; all came from the United States, Italy and Spain. T cells, B-cell-depleted T cells, or PBMCs provided the cDNA or gDNA that served as material.

Original processing notes: Nucleated cell number was recorded as an estimate derived from reference gene primer amplification. Clones were read by immunoSEQ multiplex PCR, and TCRdb kept only the in-frame ones, dropping some. D and trimming were read from the DNA, whereas the V and J calls and clone size are those reported in that table. The data show about 190,000 clones, approximately 90% seen once. The CDR3 is 15 residues long. Per the germline V gene, CDR1 is MNHEY and CDR2 is SMNVEV (reference sequence). Trimming cost V 4 bases and J 4 bases; bases outside gene matches: 8. The chain joins TRBV27 to TRBJ1-1, with TRBD1 matching over 8 bases. Sequencing input: peripheral blood. The sequence was collected from a human donor in a cohort sampled during active COVID-19. DNA for the CDR3: TGTGCCAGCAGTTCCCGGACAGGGCTGGGCACTGAAGCTTTCTTT. This sequence encodes CASSSRTGLGTEAFF.